This T cell receptor beta chain was retrieved from a study of OX40 agonist ivuxolimab in advanced cancers. For the study at large: Previous treatment with anti-PD-1, anti-PD-L1 or anti-CTLA-4 therapy was allowed; about 44% had received some.

Trimming at V came to 4 bases and at J to 6 bases, leaving 14 bases not matched to a gene. The CDR3 is 16 residues long. Germline CDR1 is SGHNT and CDR2 is YYREEE (reference sequence). Assay used: immunoSEQ multiplex PCR; TCRdb lists only in-frame clones, some missing. Of about 11,000 clones listed, approximately 74% are singletons. The V call is TRBV5-4, the J call TRBJ2-7; the match to TRBD1 covers 9 bases. The material was CD4+ or CD8+ T cells sorted from blood, obtained in a trial of the OX40 agonist ivuxolimab. This sequence was found in an adult with an advanced solid tumor such as melanoma, head and neck, liver or kidney cancer. This chain's CDR3 is CASSDPGQGFLGEQYF. CDR3 bases: TGTGCCAGCAGCGACCCGGGACAGGGCTTTTTGGGCGAGCAGTACTTC. The variable domain in full, completed from reference TRBV5-4 and TRBJ2-7, reads ETGVTQSPTHLIKTRGQQVTLRCSSQSGHNTVSWYQQALGQGPQFIFQYYREEENGRGNFPPRFSGLQFPNYSSELNVNALELDDSALYLCASSDPGQGFLGEQYFGPGTRLTVT.